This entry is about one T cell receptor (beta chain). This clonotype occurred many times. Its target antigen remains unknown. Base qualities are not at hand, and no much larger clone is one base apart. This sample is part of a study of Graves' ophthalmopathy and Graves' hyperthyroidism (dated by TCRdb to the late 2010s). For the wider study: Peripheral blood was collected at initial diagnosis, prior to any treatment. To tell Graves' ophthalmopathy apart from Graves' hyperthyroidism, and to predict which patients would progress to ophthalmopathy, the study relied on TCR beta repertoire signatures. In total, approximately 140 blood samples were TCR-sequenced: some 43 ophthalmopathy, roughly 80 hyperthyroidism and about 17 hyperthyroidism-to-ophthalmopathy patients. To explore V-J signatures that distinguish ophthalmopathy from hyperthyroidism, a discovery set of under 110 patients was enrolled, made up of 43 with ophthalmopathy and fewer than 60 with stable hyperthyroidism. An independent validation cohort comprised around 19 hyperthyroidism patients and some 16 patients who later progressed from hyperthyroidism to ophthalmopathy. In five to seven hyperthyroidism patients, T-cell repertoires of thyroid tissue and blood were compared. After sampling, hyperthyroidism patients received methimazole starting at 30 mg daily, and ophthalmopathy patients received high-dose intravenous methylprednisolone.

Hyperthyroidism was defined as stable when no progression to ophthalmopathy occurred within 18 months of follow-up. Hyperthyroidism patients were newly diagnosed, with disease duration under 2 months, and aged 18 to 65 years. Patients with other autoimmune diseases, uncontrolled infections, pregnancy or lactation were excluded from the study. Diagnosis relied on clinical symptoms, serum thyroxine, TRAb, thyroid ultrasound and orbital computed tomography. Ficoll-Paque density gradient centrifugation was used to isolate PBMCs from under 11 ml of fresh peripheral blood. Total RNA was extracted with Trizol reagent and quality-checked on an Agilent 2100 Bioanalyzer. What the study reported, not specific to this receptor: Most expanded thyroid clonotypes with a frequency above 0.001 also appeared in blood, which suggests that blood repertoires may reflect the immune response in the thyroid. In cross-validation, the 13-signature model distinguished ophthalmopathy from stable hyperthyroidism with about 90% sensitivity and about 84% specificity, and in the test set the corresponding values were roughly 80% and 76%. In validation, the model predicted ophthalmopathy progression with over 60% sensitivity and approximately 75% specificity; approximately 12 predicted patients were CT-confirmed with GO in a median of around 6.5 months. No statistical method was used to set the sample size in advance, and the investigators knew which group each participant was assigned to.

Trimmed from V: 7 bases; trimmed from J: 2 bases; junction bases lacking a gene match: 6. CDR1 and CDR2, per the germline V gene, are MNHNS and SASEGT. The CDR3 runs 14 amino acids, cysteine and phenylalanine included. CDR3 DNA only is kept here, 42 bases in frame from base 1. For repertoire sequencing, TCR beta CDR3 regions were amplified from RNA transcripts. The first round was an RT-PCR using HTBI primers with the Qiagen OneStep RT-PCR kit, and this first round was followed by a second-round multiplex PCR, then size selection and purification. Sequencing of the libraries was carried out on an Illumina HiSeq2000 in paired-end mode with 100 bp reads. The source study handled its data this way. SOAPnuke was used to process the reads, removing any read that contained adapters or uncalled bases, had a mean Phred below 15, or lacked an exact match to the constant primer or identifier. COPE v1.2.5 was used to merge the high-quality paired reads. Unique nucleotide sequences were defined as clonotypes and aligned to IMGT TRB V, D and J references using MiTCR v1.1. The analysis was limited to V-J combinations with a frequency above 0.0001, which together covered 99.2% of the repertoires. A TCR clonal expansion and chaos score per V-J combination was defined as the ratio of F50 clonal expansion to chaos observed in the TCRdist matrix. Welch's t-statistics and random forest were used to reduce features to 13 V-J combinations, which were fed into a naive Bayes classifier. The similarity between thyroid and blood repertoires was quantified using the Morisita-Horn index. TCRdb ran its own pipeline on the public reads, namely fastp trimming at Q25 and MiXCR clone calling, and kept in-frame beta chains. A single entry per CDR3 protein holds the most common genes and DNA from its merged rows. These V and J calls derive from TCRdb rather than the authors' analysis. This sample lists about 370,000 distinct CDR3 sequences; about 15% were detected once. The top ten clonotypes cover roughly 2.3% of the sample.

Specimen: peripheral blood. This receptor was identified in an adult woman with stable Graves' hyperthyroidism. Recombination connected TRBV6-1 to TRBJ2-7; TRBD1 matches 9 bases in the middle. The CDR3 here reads CASIRQGGTYEQYF. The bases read TGTGCCAGCATCCGACAGGGGGGGACCTACGAGCAGTACTTC.